The rows below give T cell receptor beta chains drawn from one sample of a study of blood T cell repertoires in COVID-19. Repertoires were generated with immunoSEQ multiplex PCR, while TCRdb's copy carries only in-frame clones and drops some. Of almost 25,000 clones listed, roughly four fifths are singletons. Sequencing used peripheral blood. The receptor source for this set is a woman in her seventies with COVID-19, enrolled during active disease. The conserved cysteine and the conserved F or W are not part of the CDR3 here. The size field is filled for only some rows; it gives once, few, many or a size class.

. | TRBV7-2 | ASSSTESPLH
. | TRBV19 | ASSVGQFNQPQH
. | TRBV6-1 | ASSEQGQGAGYT
. | TRBV9 | ASSVGDSHSGNTIY
. | TRBV3-1/TRBV3-2 | ASSQSGGQGGEQF
few | TRBV29-1 | SVIGAPSGANVLT
. | TRBV19 | ASSNYRDTGELF
once | TRBV5-1 | ASSVDPAGEQF
few | TRBV4-2 | ASSQDAPGLAGGRDTQY
. | TRBV5-3 | ARSYRTGGVDTEAF
. | TRBV28 | ASTRDSRGYNEQF
. | TRBV5-1 | ASSLNGDTSYEQY
. | TRBV29-1 | SFASPNYGYT
. | TRBV29-1 | SGTGRGFMNTEAF
. | TRBV6-2/TRBV6-3 | ASSFQGQDTQY
. | TRBV5-1 | ASSFSGRTTDTQY
. | TRBV11-2 | ASSSRGANTGELF
. | TRBV7-6 | ASSLAQGYEQY
. | TRBV6-4 | ASRGDRGRGSNQPQH
. | TRBV28 | ASSDRGILNEQF
. | TRBV10-2 | ASSVGARSNYGYT
. | TRBV9 | ASSVSGRASTDTQY
. | TRBV27 | ASSLKARAGNTGELF
few | TRBV9 | ASSVEGRGSYNEQF
once | TRBV7-8 | ASSLGQLTSGNTIY
. | TRBV5-1 | ASSLGDSGNEKLF
. | TRBV7-2 | ASRGDSTYNEQF
. | TRBV6-5 | ASSYAQGERYNEQF
. | TRBV6-2/TRBV6-3 | ASSLASGTNEQF